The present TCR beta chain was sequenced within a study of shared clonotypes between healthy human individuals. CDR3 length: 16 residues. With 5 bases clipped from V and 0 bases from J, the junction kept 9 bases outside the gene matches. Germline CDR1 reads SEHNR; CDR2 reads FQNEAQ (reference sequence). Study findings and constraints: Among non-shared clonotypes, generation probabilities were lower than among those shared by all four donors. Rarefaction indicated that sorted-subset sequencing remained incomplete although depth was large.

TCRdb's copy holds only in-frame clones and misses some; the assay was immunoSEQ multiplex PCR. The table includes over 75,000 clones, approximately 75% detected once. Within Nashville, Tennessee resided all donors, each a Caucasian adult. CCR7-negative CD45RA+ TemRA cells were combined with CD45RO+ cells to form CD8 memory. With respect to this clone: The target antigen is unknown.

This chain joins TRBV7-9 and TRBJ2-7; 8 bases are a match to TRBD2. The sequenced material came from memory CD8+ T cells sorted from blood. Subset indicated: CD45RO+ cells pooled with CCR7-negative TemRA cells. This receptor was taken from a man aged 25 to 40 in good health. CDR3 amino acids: CASSNTSGLVSYEQYF. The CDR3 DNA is TGTGCCAGCAGCAACACCTCGGGACTAGTCTCCTACGAGCAGTACTTC.